The 8 T cell receptor beta chains presented below share a single source sample, sequenced in a study of shared clonotypes between healthy human individuals (dated by TCRdb to 2018 to 2021). Libraries were built with the immunoSEQ multiplex PCR assay. TCRdb obtained this table from immuneACCESS and retained in-frame rearrangements with V and J assigned. These tables miss some clones; where compared with another copy, unresolved V genes account for less than half of the shortfall, and the remainder is unexplained. This sample lists a few million clones; approximately 93% were detected once. The top ten hold approximately 0.4% of the sample. The sample taken for sequencing was naive CD4+ T cells from PBMCs. Read against the paper, the sample's cell subset or site label means: CD45RA+ positively selected. Source of these receptors: a man in his late teens or twenties in good health. Some clones in this sample may be carry-over from other donors' samples.

Comment on this clone: Other nucleotide sequences in the sample specify the same CDR3. The gene calls are TRBV5-1 and TRBJ1-1, with D possibly TRBD1 on 6 matching bases. This CDR3 is built from 14 residues. Germline V lookup: CDR1 SGHRS, CDR2 YFSETQ. V shed 4 bases and J shed 4 bases, with 14 bases lying between them. The CDR3 bases are TGCGCCAGCAGCGTCAGGGGCGAAAGCACTGAAGCTTTCTTT. It is translated as CASSVRGESTEAFF.

This clone was observed a few times. At the DNA level, this CDR3 is encoded by other sequences in the same sample as well. The V and J genes are TRBV28 and TRBJ1-5, with D unresolved. The V gene's germline CDR1 is MDHEN and CDR2 SYDVKM. Trimming took off 3 bases at V and 2 bases at J, with 8 bases between the two ends. The CDR3 loop spans 14 amino acids. The CDR3 loop reads CASSLGGGNQPQHF. CDR3 DNA: TGTGCCAGCAGTTTGGGCGGAGGCAATCAGCCCCAGCATTTT.

This chain's CDR3 is CASSVDGIGEKLFF. As DNA, the CDR3 is TGTGCCAGCAGCGTAGACGGAATCGGTGAAAAACTGTTTTTT. The chain employs TRBV9 and TRBJ1-4; no clear D. The CDR3 covers 14 residues. The V end was cut by 0 bases, the J end by 7 bases, with 10 bases between. Germline V gives CDR1 SGDLS, CDR2 YYNGEE. Variable domain in full (rest from reference TRBV9 and TRBJ1-4): DSGVTQTPKHLITATGQRVTLRCSPRSGDLSVYWYQQSLDQGLQFLIQYYNGEERAKGNILERFSAQQFPDLHSELNLSSLELGDSALYFCASSVDGIGEKLFFGSGTQLSVL.

CDR3 loop: CASSSATGALNEAFF. Here the CDR3 DNA reads TGTGCCAGCAGTTCAGCGACAGGGGCCCTTAATGAAGCTTTCTTT. The chain recombines TRBV27 with TRBJ1-1; 8 nucleotides align to TRBD1. Trimming took 4 bases from V and 7 from J; bases not matched to a gene: 11. The CDR3 totals 15 residues. CDR1 and CDR2 (germline): MNHEY, SMNVEV (reference sequence).

CDR3 sequence: CASSPRREGLGEQFF. The CDR3 DNA reads as TGTGCCAGCAGCCCTCGGCGGGAGGGCCTAGGTGAGCAGTTCTTC. This rearrangement joins TRBV6-6 to TRBJ2-1, with TRBD2 matching 9 bases. CDR3 length equals 15 residues. Germline V gene lookup returns CDR1 MNHNY and CDR2 SVGAGI (reference sequence). With 6 bases clipped from V and 9 bases from J, the junction kept 12 bases outside the gene matches.

The rearrangement links TRBV19 to TRBJ1-5, with 8 bases aligning to TRBD1. The germline V gene has CDR1 LNHDA and CDR2 SQIVND (reference sequence). V lost 0 bases and J lost 4; bases outside the gene matches: 14. The CDR3 has 19 residues. The CDR3 here is CASSIDLFLDRVLNQPQHF. CDR3 sequence (DNA): TGTGCCAGTAGTATAGATCTATTCCTGGACAGGGTATTGAATCAGCCCCAGCATTTT.

The J gene is TRBJ1-2, the V gene TRBV10-3; D gene unclear. The CDR3 covers 13 residues. The germline V gene has CDR1 ENHRY and CDR2 SYGVKD. V lost 7 bases and J lost 8, with 17 bases in between. The CDR3 region is CAIKFSPTYGYTF. CDR3 coding DNA: TGTGCCATCAAGTTTTCTCCCACGTACGGCTACACCTTC.

The rearrangement uses TRBV7-9 and TRBJ1-5; D gene unclear. Germline V gene sequence: CDR1 SEHNR, CDR2 FQNEAQ (reference sequence). The CDR3 consists of 13 residues. The V and J ends lost 4 bases and 4 bases respectively, with 8 bases between them. The CDR3, as DNA: TGTGCCAGCAGCTCCAACCTGAATCAGCCCCAGCATTTT. Its translation: CASSSNLNQPQHF.